This T cell receptor beta chain originates from a study of tumor and adjacent non-tumor tissue in lung cancer. As for the study in general: On average, productive TCRbeta reads reached about 4.17 million per sample.

The template was RNA from unsorted bulk tissue. Chemotherapy-naive patients with new lung cancer underwent thoracic surgery in China, August–November 2014. Three rounds of nested PCR, following a modified ARM-PCR protocol, produced the TCRbeta library. Using its own MiXCR run on the multiplex PCR reads, TCRdb lists one record per CDR3 protein. The sample includes over 85,000 distinct CDR3 sequences, over 75% of them seen just once. CDR3 length: 17 amino acids. CDR1 and CDR2 (germline): DFQATT, SNEGSKA (reference sequence). The chain uses TRBV20-1 and TRBJ2-1; 7 bases are a match to TRBD2. The sequencing sample was made of lung tumor tissue. The origin of this receptor is a man in his 70s with non-small cell lung cancer. In nucleotides, the CDR3 is TGCGATGCTAGAGATCCCTCCGCCAGCGGGGCCTGCAATGAGCAGTTCTTC. It specifies CDARDPSASGACNEQFF.